This TCR beta chain originates from a study of T cell clones after liver transplantation. Overall study: A pre-transplant mixed lymphocyte reaction with TCRbeta sequencing defined graft-donor-reactive clones followed in post-transplant blood. General study points: Post-transplant time points were not standardized, so conclusions are preliminary. Post-transplant, graft-donor-reactive CD4 TCRbeta sequences in blood dropped significantly in 5 of 8 subjects.

Trimming took off 8 bases at V and 5 bases at J, with 15 bases between the two ends. This CDR3 has 13 residues. The germline V gene has CDR1 MNHNY and CDR2 SVGAGI (reference sequence). In regard to this clone: Its antigen remains unidentified.

Libraries were prepared by immunoSEQ multiplex PCR; TCRdb keeps only in-frame clonotypes and omits some of them. This table has about 45,000 clones, more than 70% appearing once. The receptor was isolated from a human patient who received a liver transplant. The T cells may partly be graft donor cells. The material was CD4+ T cells from blood, obtained 24 months after liver transplant. This chain connects TRBV6-6 to TRBJ1-1, with no clear D. The CDR3 loop reads CASRLLGETEAFF. CDR3 in DNA: TGTGCCAGCCGCCTCCTAGGAGAAACTGAAGCTTTCTTT.